This T cell receptor (beta chain) was documented in a study of radiation and T cells in renal cell carcinoma. Regarding time point: blood 2 weeks post-SBRT. The treatment is: 15 Gy SBRT to primary tumor, nephrectomy 4 weeks later. Clones were sequenced by immunoSEQ multiplex PCR, and TCRdb holds only the in-frame ones, with some missing. The table shows about 130,000 clones, with around 81% occurring only once. Trimming took 4 bases from V and 4 from J; bases not matched to a gene: 5. Germline CDR1 SGDLS, CDR2 YYNGEE. The CDR3 is 14 amino acids. The material sequenced was blood, taken from a patient whose treatment included radiotherapy and nephrectomy. The clonotype originates from a man aged 50-59 years with renal cell carcinoma. The chain carries TRBV9 and TRBJ2-5, with 9 bases fitting TRBD2. The CDR3 loop is CASSPRGGLETQYF. Written as DNA, the CDR3 is TGTGCCAGCAGCCCGCGGGGGGGGCTAGAGACCCAGTACTTC.